The clone carrying this T cell receptor beta chain was seen a handful of times. The antigen is unknown. Reasons for excluding patients were uncontrolled infection, other autoimmune disease, pregnancy or lactation. It was 8.5 to 10 ml of fresh peripheral blood that supplied the PBMCs. The data were taken from a study of T cells in Graves' hyperthyroidism and ophthalmopathy. Notes on the study in general: Among clonotypes expanded in thyroid above 0.001, most were also found in blood.

RNA transcripts provided the source from which TCR beta CDR3 regions were amplified. The study used the HTBI primer set for a first-round RT-PCR of the TCR CDR3. TCRdb reprocessed the multiplex PCR reads with MiXCR, giving one entry per CDR3 protein. Among about 600,000 distinct CDR3 sequences listed, approximately 15% were seen once. V was pared by 4 bases and J by 4 bases, with 14 bases between. The V gene's germline CDR1 is LGHDT and CDR2 YNNKEL (reference sequence). The CDR3 covers 15 residues. The chain links TRBV3-1 to TRBJ1-3; D is perhaps TRBD1 (5 bases). The receptor was derived from a woman younger than 35 with Graves' ophthalmopathy. The sequencing input was blood. The DNA for the CDR3 is TGTGCCAGCAGCCCGGTGGTGGGGGGAGGAAACACCATATATTTT. Protein sequence: CASSPVVGGGNTIYF.